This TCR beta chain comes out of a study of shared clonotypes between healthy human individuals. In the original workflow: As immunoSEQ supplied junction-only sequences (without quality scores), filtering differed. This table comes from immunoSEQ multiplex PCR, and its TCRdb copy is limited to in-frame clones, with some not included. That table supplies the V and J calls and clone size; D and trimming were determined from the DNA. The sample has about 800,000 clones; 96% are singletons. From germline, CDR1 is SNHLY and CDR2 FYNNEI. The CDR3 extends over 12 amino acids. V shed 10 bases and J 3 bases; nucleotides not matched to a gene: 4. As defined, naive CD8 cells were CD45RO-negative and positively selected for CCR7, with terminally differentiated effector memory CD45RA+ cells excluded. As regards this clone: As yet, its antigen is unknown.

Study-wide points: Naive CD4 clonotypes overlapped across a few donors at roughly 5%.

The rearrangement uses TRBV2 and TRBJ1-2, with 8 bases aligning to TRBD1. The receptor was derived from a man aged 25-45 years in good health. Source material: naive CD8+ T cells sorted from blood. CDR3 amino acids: CAIRTGHYGYTF. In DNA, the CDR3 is TGTGCCATCAGGACAGGGCACTATGGCTACACCTTC.